This TCR beta chain was captured in a study of T cells in Graves' hyperthyroidism and ophthalmopathy. Study results and caveats: Most clonotypes expanded in the thyroid (above 0.001) were also present in blood.

Germline CDR1 reads SGHNT; CDR2 reads YYREEE (reference sequence). The CDR3 length is 13 residues. Trimming took off 4 bases at V and 7 bases at J, with 14 bases between the two ends. RNA transcripts gave rise to amplified TCR beta CDR3 regions. First-round RT-PCR of the TCR CDR3 relied on the HTBI primer set. TCRdb processed the multiplex PCR reads anew with MiXCR; each CDR3 protein has one entry. The sample consists of over 250,000 distinct CDR3 sequences, roughly 13% of them appearing once. About this clonotype: Antigen specificity is unknown.

The rearrangement joins TRBV5-4 to TRBJ1-2; perhaps TRBD1 as D (5 bases). This TCR came from a woman in her 40s with Graves' ophthalmopathy. The sequencing input was blood. DNA for the CDR3: TGTGCCAGCAGCCCCCCGGCGGGGCCTGGCTACACCTTC. The encoded protein is CASSPPAGPGYTF. The whole variable domain, remainder taken from reference TRBV5-4 and TRBJ1-2, is ETGVTQSPTHLIKTRGQQVTLRCSSQSGHNTVSWYQQALGQGPQFIFQYYREEENGRGNFPPRFSGLQFPNYSSELNVNALELDDSALYLCASSPPAGPGYTFGSGTRLTVV.